This entry concerns a single T cell receptor (beta chain). Antigen specificity is unknown. Six healthy women, forming three identical twin pairs, donated samples. This CDR3 region has 12 residues. Trimming pared 4 bases from V and 6 bases from J, leaving 10 bases between. One entry per CDR3 protein, called by TCRdb with MiXCR from the 5' RACE reads. The profile covers fewer than 450,000 distinct CDR3 sequences, with over 25% appearing a single time and 6.1% taken by the ten largest. The sample belongs to a study of identical twins' blood T cells. At the level of the study: About 50 million reads came from about 12 libraries, six alpha, six beta.

General observations from the study: Shared environment remains a possible cause of twin similarity.

Sequenced material: PBMCs. The chain recombines TRBV12-3 or TRBV12-4 with TRBJ2-7, with D perhaps matching TRBD2 (7 bases). The TCR originated in a woman between 18 and 50 years old in good health. The CDR3 nucleotides are TGTGCCAGCAGTTCAAGGGGGGGCGAGCAGTACTTC. It specifies CASSSRGGEQYF.